This T cell receptor (beta chain) was found in a study of beta chain features in type 1 diabetes. Heparinised blood was drawn once per donor, averaging about 116 mL. The J segment lost 8 bases and the V segment lost 6 bases, leaving 2 bases of the junction unmatched. This CDR3 contains 12 residues. Per germline, CDR1 SQVTM and CDR2 ANQGSEA. Points from the study as a whole: In comparison with healthy donors, patients had naive, central memory and Treg TCRB repertoires that appeared more similar. Equally in patients and controls, shorter templates might have been favored by PCR.

This clone was counted between two and nine times. Antigen specificity is unknown. The investigators reverse transcribed all of the isolated RNA, so they sequenced expressed TCRB transcripts. Libraries were prepared by immunoSEQ multiplex PCR; TCRdb keeps only in-frame clonotypes and omits some of them. The top ten hold 0.03% to 0.04% of the sample, which has hundreds of thousands of clones, 7.5% to 10% seen once. The receptor's source is a woman younger than 30 in good health. The genes are TRBV29-1 and TRBJ1-6, with 9 bases aligning to TRBD1. What was sequenced was naive CD4+ T cells from blood. The chain's CDR3 is CSVRTGDSPLHF. The DNA for the CDR3 is TGCAGCGTCCGGACAGGGGATTCACCCCTCCACTTT.